This is a list of T cell receptor beta chains from one sample in a study of patients and donors after allogeneic stem cell transplantation. TCRdb ran MiXCR on the RT-PCR reads and lists one entry per CDR3 protein. Of some 21,000 distinct CDR3 sequences listed, around 30% are singletons. Sequenced: blood, either unsorted or a sorted T cell fraction (not recorded which). These receptors all come from a human donor who was either an allogeneic HSCT recipient or a stem cell or donor lymphocyte infusion donor (not recorded which). It is not recorded whose cells these are; they may come from a transplant donor. The conserved cysteine and the conserved F or W are not part of the CDR3 here. Each record gives: J gene, V gene, D gene, CDR3 protein. A D gene is named only where the DNA matches it firmly.

TRBJ1-1 | TRBV20-1 | . | SARGIQGTEAF
TRBJ1-2 | TRBV7-8 | TRBD1 | ASSFGQGLNYGYT
TRBJ2-1 | TRBV12-3/TRBV12-4 | TRBD1 | ASSTTTGAYNEQF
TRBJ1-5 | TRBV20-1 | . | RGGAGNQPQH
TRBJ2-1 | TRBV5-6 | TRBD1 | ASSLPDREDNEQF
TRBJ1-4 | TRBV6-6 | . | ASSYSGEKLF
TRBJ1-4 | TRBV12-3/TRBV12-4 | TRBD1 | ASSLDRGNEKLF
TRBJ2-4 | TRBV27 | TRBD1 | ASSSGQGLNIQY
TRBJ1-4 | TRBV4-3 | . | ASSLAGANGEKLF
TRBJ2-2 | TRBV7-2 | . | ASSSQPNTGELF
TRBJ1-3 | TRBV27 | . | ASSLTGGNTIY
TRBJ1-2 | TRBV27 | . | ASSSYGVRGYT
TRBJ1-2 | TRBV30 | . | AWIGPTTGGYGYT
TRBJ2-5 | TRBV29-1 | . | SVDRVQETQY
TRBJ1-1 | TRBV27 | TRBD1 | ASSRTGAYMNTEAF
TRBJ1-1 | TRBV28 | . | ASSLSYTEAF
TRBJ2-2 | TRBV6-5 | TRBD1 | ATTGTGGNTGELF
TRBJ1-4 | TRBV7-5 | . | ISVPEARGTGGSTNEKLF
TRBJ2-5 | TRBV28 | . | ASSLGRRETQY
TRBJ2-5 | TRBV7-2 | . | ASSFAGQETQY
TRBJ1-5 | TRBV9 | . | ASSANGGNQPQH
TRBJ2-5 | TRBV7-3 | TRBD1 | ASSLTGTGGWETQY
TRBJ1-2 | TRBV5-1 | . | ASSPWSYGYT
TRBJ1-1 | TRBV2 | TRBD1 | ASSSPGTVNTEAF
TRBJ2-3 | TRBV28 | TRBD1 | ASSSPDRGWTDTQY
TRBJ1-6 | TRBV15 | . | ATSRERVVSPLH
TRBJ1-4 | TRBV7-2 | . | ASSLAQRRGRTNEKLF
TRBJ1-1 | TRBV20-1 | . | SHGKGRGTEAF
TRBJ1-1 | TRBV5-6 | . | ASSFYSYTEAF
TRBJ1-5 | TRBV20-1 | . | SASRLSNQPQH
TRBJ1-1 | TRBV6-2/TRBV6-3 | . | ASAGLVNTEAF
TRBJ1-2 | TRBV9 | . | ASSVEVDYGYT
TRBJ1-5 | TRBV7-8 | . | ASSPGPSNQPQH
TRBJ1-1 | TRBV6-5 | . | ASSYSRRTEAF
TRBJ2-3 | TRBV28 | . | ASSAGDTQY
TRBJ1-2 | TRBV4-2 | TRBD1 | ASSQPPTGAYGYT
TRBJ1-4 | TRBV12-3/TRBV12-4 | TRBD1 | ASSFRGLDEKLF
TRBJ2-1 | TRBV29-1 | . | SVEDRGGGSYNEQF
TRBJ1-1 | TRBV29-1 | TRBD1 | SVLRQGMNTEAF
TRBJ1-5 | TRBV5-5 | TRBD1 | ASSPGTGNQPQH
TRBJ1-1 | TRBV7-8 | . | TSSLKRNTEAF
TRBJ2-3 | TRBV12-3/TRBV12-4 | . | ASSSVDTQY
TRBJ2-2 | TRBV6-5 | . | ASTRDTGELF
TRBJ2-2 | TRBV6-5 | TRBD2 | ASSYLGLAGGPRELF
TRBJ1-2 | TRBV4-1 | . | ASSLPPNYGYT
TRBJ2-1 | TRBV20-1 | . | SARDSSSYNEQF
TRBJ1-2 | TRBV5-1 | . | ASSLAGEFRRSGYT
TRBJ1-6 | TRBV12-3/TRBV12-4 | . | ASSLGHNSPLH
TRBJ1-1 | TRBV7-9 | TRBD1 | ASSLSGGDRNTEAF
TRBJ1-2 | TRBV7-2 | . | ASSLGGHNYGYT
TRBJ1-4 | TRBV20-1 | . | SARQGTWSNEKLF
TRBJ1-5 | TRBV12-3/TRBV12-4 | . | ASSLKLSSPENQPQH
TRBJ2-3 | TRBV3-1 | . | ASSQVGTLSVYTQY
TRBJ1-4 | TRBV6-5 | . | ASRGSGARKLF
TRBJ2-3 | TRBV12-3/TRBV12-4 | . | ASSFRQSTDTQY
TRBJ1-2 | TRBV28 | TRBD1 | ASSLLQGEGGYT
TRBJ1-2 | TRBV5-6 | TRBD1 | ASSSGTGGKNGYT
TRBJ2-5 | TRBV7-2 | . | ASSARGVGQETQY